The following is a T cell receptor (beta chain) sequence with its context. A junction end diverges from the germline sequence, so it may reflect a read error. Localized lung adenocarcinoma, a non-small cell lung cancer, affected the donors. MiXCR, run by TCRdb on the PCR reads, gives a single entry per CDR3 protein. The sample includes tens of thousands of distinct CDR3 sequences, roughly 54% of them seen just once. These data are taken from a study of CD4 and CD8 cells across lung adenocarcinoma regions. CDR3 length: 11 residues. Germline loops: CDR1 MNHEY, CDR2 SMNVEV (reference sequence). The sequencing sample was made of CD8+ T cells from the center of a lung tumor. The sequence derives from a female donor with lung adenocarcinoma. The CD4 and CD8 labels of this study may be unreliable. This chain connects TRBV27 to TRBJ2-3; maybe TRBD2 (5 bases). CDR3 region: CAMGAPDTQYF. The CDR3, as DNA: TGTGCCATGGGAGCCCCAGACACGCAGTATTTC.